This T cell receptor beta chain was sequenced in a study of shared clonotypes between healthy human individuals. Study summary: The cohort comprised a couple of women and three men. Their ages spanned 18 to 49 years. Overall study findings and caveats: Clonotypes which were not shared had lower generation probabilities than clonotypes that all four donors shared. Naive CD4 clonotypes were shared across a handful of donors at about 5%.

Looked up from germline, CDR1 is SGHNT and CDR2 is YYREEE (reference sequence). The CDR3 spans 13 residues. The ends lost 4 bases at V and 5 bases at J; junction bases unmatched: 3. As to this clone: Its antigen is still unknown.

Assay execution took place at the deep level. The repertoire was sequenced with immunoSEQ multiplex PCR; TCRdb's copy has only in-frame clones and lacks some. The repertoire holds approximately 620,000 clones, with around 97% as singletons. The receptor comes from a woman aged 25 to 39 in good health. This chain joins TRBV5-4 and TRBJ2-1; TRBD2 agrees at 7 bases. Material: naive CD4+ T cells sorted from blood. Described subset: CD45RA+ positively selected. DNA for the CDR3: TGTGCCAGCAGCCGCGGACTAGACAATGAGCAGTTCTTC. The encoded protein is CASSRGLDNEQFF.